The 17 T cell receptor beta chains in this list originate from one sample, sequenced in a study of monozygotic twins with inflammatory bowel disease. TCRdb re-analyzed the 5' RACE reads; it lists each CDR3 protein once, without DNA. Recorded for this sample: approximately 400,000 distinct CDR3 sequences. The sequencing input was blood. These receptors came from a human donor with ulcerative colitis or Crohn's disease, or a healthy co-twin of an affected twin (not recorded which).

The chain joins TRBV30 to TRBJ2-5; there is no DNA to check the TCRdb D call of TRBD2. Germline loops: CDR1 GTSNPN, CDR2 SVGIG (reference sequence). This CDR3 has 15 amino acids. The CDR3 loop is CAWSVGGSGGETQYF.

The chain has TRBV5-1 and TRBJ2-5; TCRdb picks TRBD2, but there is no DNA to check that call. The CDR3 covers 16 residues. Germline V lookup: CDR1 SGHRS, CDR2 YFSETQ. The chain's CDR3 is CASSSVTSGPKETQYF.

The V and J genes are TRBV12-3 or TRBV12-4 and TRBJ2-1; checking the TCRdb D call of TRBD1 is not possible without DNA. CDR3 length equals 15 residues. The CDR3 is CASSPPGQAYNEQFF.

CDR3 sequence: CSARDGGNEQYF. V usage is TRBV20-1 and J usage is TRBJ2-7; the TRBD2 assignment by TCRdb is unverifiable without DNA. Germline CDR1 reads DFQATT; CDR2 reads SNEGSKA (reference sequence). The CDR3 totals 12 residues.

This chain links TRBV20-1 with TRBJ2-7; TCRdb lists TRBD2, though no DNA is available to test this call. Germline V lookup: CDR1 DFQATT, CDR2 SNEGSKA (reference sequence). This CDR3 spans 16 amino acids. This chain's CDR3 is CSAREPGTSGSYEQYF.

The J gene is TRBJ2-3, the V gene TRBV11-2; the D gene TCRdb calls, TRBD2, cannot be checked with no DNA. Germline V CDR1 and CDR2: SGHAT, FQNNGV. This CDR3 comprises 12 residues. The CDR3 loop reads CASSLKSNPQYF.

The rearrangement joins TRBV6-1 to TRBJ2-1; TCRdb picks TRBD2, but there is no DNA to check that call. Germline loops: CDR1 MNHNS, CDR2 SASEGT. The CDR3 totals 15 residues. This chain's CDR3 is CASTELAGGHNEQFF.

The gene calls are TRBV11-2 and TRBJ2-7; the TRBD2 assignment by TCRdb is unverifiable without DNA. The CDR3 is 19 residues long. Per germline, CDR1 SGHAT and CDR2 FQNNGV. The CDR3 region is CASSLTGLAGGSSSYEQYF.

V usage is TRBV5-1 and J usage is TRBJ1-1. The CDR3 contains 15 residues. CDR1 SGHRS and CDR2 YFSETQ come from the germline V gene. The CDR3 sequence is CASSLIGRTNTEAFF.

The chain is built from TRBV3-1 and TRBJ1-5; the TRBD1 assignment by TCRdb is unverifiable without DNA. The CDR3 covers 15 residues. CDR1 LGHDT and CDR2 YNNKEL come from the germline V gene (reference sequence). Here the CDR3 reads CASSPVPGRYQPQHF.

V usage is TRBV12-3 or TRBV12-4 and J usage is TRBJ2-1; the TRBD1 assignment by TCRdb is unverifiable without DNA. The CDR3 is 14 residues long. The CDR3 sequence: CASSSTGTANEQFF.

The chain is built from TRBV12-3 or TRBV12-4 and TRBJ2-5; there is no DNA to check the TCRdb D call of TRBD2. The CDR3 runs 13 residues. This CDR3 is CASSPRAPETQYF.

The chain couples TRBV18 to TRBJ2-2. The CDR3 runs 16 residues. The germline V gene encodes CDR1 KGHSH and CDR2 LQKENI. This CDR3 reads CASSPLRNMNTGELFF. The full variable domain, its missing parts supplied by reference TRBV18 and TRBJ2-2, is NAGVMQNPRHLVRRRGQEARLRCSPMKGHSHVYWYRQLPEEGLKFMVYLQKENIIDESGMPKERFSAEFPKEGPSILRIQQVVRGDSAAYFCASSPLRNMNTGELFFGEGSRLTVL.

The chain carries TRBV29-1 and TRBJ2-7; checking the TCRdb D call of TRBD1 is not possible without DNA. The CDR3 has 13 residues. From germline, CDR1 is SQVTM and CDR2 ANQGSEA. The CDR3 loop reads CSVGRDRLYEQYF.

The chain is built from TRBV10-2 and TRBJ1-2; TCRdb lists TRBD1, though no DNA is available to test this call. Germline CDR1 is WSHSY and CDR2 is SAAADI. CDR3 length: 13 residues. This CDR3 reads CASSGGGYLGYTF.

The V gene is TRBV18, the J gene TRBJ2-3. The CDR3 loop spans 14 amino acids. CDR1 is KGHSH and CDR2 is LQKENI in the germline V gene. The CDR3 sequence is CASSPPTGTDTQYF.

V is TRBV7-9 and J is TRBJ2-5; TCRdb returns TRBD1, unconfirmable since there is no DNA. Per germline, CDR1 SEHNR and CDR2 FQNEAQ (reference sequence). The CDR3 has 15 amino acids. This CDR3 is CASSPGTRVMETQYF. The full variable domain, completed using reference TRBV7-9 and TRBJ2-5, is DTGVSQNPRHKITKRGQNVTFRCDPISEHNRLYWYRQTLGQGPEFLTYFQNEAQLEKSRLLSDRFSAERPKGSFSTLEIQRTEQGDSAMYLCASSPGTRVMETQYFGPGTRLLVL.